One and the same sample provided the 23 T cell receptor beta chains below, sequenced in a study of blood T cell repertoires in COVID-19. TCRdb's copy holds only in-frame clones and misses some; the assay was immunoSEQ multiplex PCR. The sample lists roughly 360,000 clones; more than 70% were seen once. The source material was PBMCs or T cells enriched from blood (not recorded which). The receptors were gathered from a man aged 25-45 years who had recovered from COVID-19.

The chain joins TRBV19 to TRBJ2-7; the D gene is possibly TRBD1 (6 bases). Trimming removed 10 bases from V and 0 bases from J, with 19 bases in between. Germline CDR1 LNHDA, CDR2 SQIVND (reference sequence). The CDR3 has 15 residues. Here the CDR3 DNA reads TGTGCCATGACTGAATTATGGACAGACTCCTACGAGCAGTACTTC. Translating gives CAMTELWTDSYEQYF.

Note on this clone: Other DNA sequences in the sample encode the same CDR3. The V gene is TRBV9, the J gene TRBJ2-7; 8 bases map to TRBD1. J gave up 0 bases and V 4 bases, and 6 bases lay outside the gene matches. Germline V gene data show CDR1 as SGDLS and CDR2 as YYNGEE. The CDR3 is 15 amino acids. DNA of the CDR3: TGTGCCAGCAGCCCAAGGACAGGGAGCTCCTACGAGCAGTACTTC. Amino acids: CASSPRTGSSYEQYF.

The chain combines TRBV19 with TRBJ1-5; D remains ambiguous. Germline values: CDR1 LNHDA, CDR2 SQIVND (reference sequence). Trimming removed 6 bases at V and 3 bases at J, with 18 bases between. This CDR3 region has 16 residues. The CDR3 DNA sequence: TGTGCCAGTAGCATCACCTTGGACTCGTTCAATCAGCCCCAGCATTTT. This codes for CASSITLDSFNQPQHF.

This chain joins TRBV7-2 and TRBJ2-3, with 8 bases identical to TRBD2. The CDR3 totals 16 residues. The germline V gene encodes CDR1 SGHTA and CDR2 FQGNSA. Trimming at V came to 5 bases and at J to 6 bases, leaving 13 bases not matched to a gene. CDR3 amino acids: CASSPRLGGGTDTQYF. The CDR3 nucleotides read TGTGCCAGCAGCCCCCGCTTGGGCGGGGGGACGGATACGCAGTATTTT.

The J gene is TRBJ1-6, the V gene TRBV4-1, with 8 nucleotides matching TRBD1. The CDR3 extends over 16 amino acids. The V gene's germline CDR1 is MGHRA and CDR2 YSYEKL. J gave up 1 base and V 8 bases, and 7 bases lay outside the gene matches. DNA of the CDR3: TGCGCCAGCGGACAGGGAATTCAATCCTATAATTCACCCCTCCACTTT. It yields the protein CASGQGIQSYNSPLHF.

The gene calls are TRBV11-2 and TRBJ1-6; D unclear. Germline lookup yields CDR1 SGHAT and CDR2 FQNNGV. With 5 bases removed from V and 0 bases from J, the gap between germline ends came to 11 bases. The length of the CDR3 is 16 residues. The CDR3 spells CASSPLVSSYNSPLHF. The CDR3, as DNA: TGTGCCAGCAGCCCACTAGTGAGCTCCTATAATTCACCCCTCCACTTT.

The chain couples TRBV7-9 to TRBJ2-5; D gene uncertain. CDR3 size: 15 residues. Trimming left V 4 bases short and J 0 bases short, with 12 bases between. From germline, CDR1 is SEHNR and CDR2 FQNEAQ (reference sequence). CDR3: CASSYRPQYQETQYF. The CDR3 DNA follows: TGTGCCAGCAGCTACCGTCCTCAGTACCAAGAGACCCAGTACTTC.

This rearrangement joins TRBV9 to TRBJ2-3; weak D call: TRBD2 (6 bases). This CDR3 comprises 16 residues. Trimming removed 1 base from V and 1 base from J, with 13 bases in between. Germline assignment: CDR1 SGDLS and CDR2 YYNGEE. Here the CDR3 reads CASSVRAGGGTDTQYF. CDR3 bases: TGTGCCAGCAGCGTACGGGCCGGGGGAGGCACAGATACGCAGTATTTT.

The chain recombines TRBV19 with TRBJ1-2; 9 bases match TRBD1. Germline V gene data show CDR1 as LNHDA and CDR2 as SQIVND (reference sequence). V lost 1 base, J lost 4 bases, and 10 bases stayed unmatched. This CDR3 spans 17 amino acids. The chain's CDR3 is CASSIGRDRATLYGYTF. CDR3 in DNA: TGTGCCAGTAGTATAGGTCGGGACAGGGCGACACTCTATGGCTACACCTTC.

The V and J genes are TRBV4-1 and TRBJ2-3, with D tentatively TRBD2 (5 bases). Germline V gene data show CDR1 as MGHRA and CDR2 as YSYEKL. The CDR3 spans 13 residues. The V end was cut by 2 bases, the J end by 6 bases, with 9 bases between. For the CDR3, the DNA is TGCGCCAGCAGCCAATCTAGAGGGGATACGCAGTATTTT. This sequence encodes CASSQSRGDTQYF.

This rearrangement joins TRBV5-6 to TRBJ1-3; 7 bases fit TRBD1. This CDR3 has 15 amino acids. Trimming cost V 3 bases and J 4 bases; bases outside gene matches: 7. CDR1 and CDR2 (germline): SGHDT, YYEEEE. DNA for the CDR3: TGTGCCAGCAGCTGGGAAAGGGACAGCGGAAACACCATATATTTT. Protein: CASSWERDSGNTIYF.

The chain carries TRBV25-1 and TRBJ1-3, with D possibly being TRBD1 (6 bases). CDR1 is MGHDK and CDR2 is SYGVNS in the germline V gene. The CDR3 covers 14 residues. V lost 3 bases, J lost 4 bases, and 10 bases lay in between. The chain's CDR3 is CASSDTGKGNTIYF. The CDR3 DNA reads as TGTGCCAGCAGTGATACAGGGAAAGGAAACACCATATATTTT.

The chain combines TRBV10-1 with TRBJ2-7; D perhaps matches TRBD2 (5 bases). Trimming took off 8 bases at V and 6 bases at J, with 14 bases between the two ends. Per germline, CDR1 WNHNN and CDR2 SYGVQD (reference sequence). The CDR3 loop spans 12 amino acids. The CDR3 bases are TGCGCCAGCTCTTCGGGGTCAGCCGAGCAGTACTTC. It translates to CASSSGSAEQYF.

The gene calls are TRBV28 and TRBJ1-5; a possible D gene is TRBD1 (6 bases). Trimming took off 6 bases at V and 3 bases at J, with 15 bases between the two ends. The CDR3 spans 15 residues. CDR1 and CDR2 (germline): MDHEN, SYDVKM. This CDR3 is CASSYVQGVNQPQHF. CDR3 sequence (DNA): TGTGCCAGCAGCTACGTACAGGGAGTCAATCAGCCCCAGCATTTT.

The rearrangement links TRBV5-1 to TRBJ2-3; TRBD1 might be the D (6 bases). CDR3 length equals 15 residues. Trimming cost V 6 bases and J 6 bases, with 20 bases left between them. Germline V lookup: CDR1 SGHRS, CDR2 YFSETQ. CDR3 DNA: TGCGCCAGCACTCCCGATGGGGGCGGTTCGGATACGCAGTATTTT. Protein product: CASTPDGGGSDTQYF.

V and J are TRBV5-1 and TRBJ1-2; D gene ambiguous. Trimming took off 1 base at V and 2 bases at J, with 9 bases between the two ends. Germline CDR1 SGHRS, CDR2 YFSETQ. The CDR3 loop spans 14 amino acids. DNA for the CDR3: TGCGCCAGCAGCTTGCAAACCGAGAACTATGGCTACACCTTC. Amino acids: CASSLQTENYGYTF.

The chain employs TRBV18 and TRBJ1-2, with D perhaps TRBD1 (6 bases). This CDR3 region has 14 residues. V was clipped by 3 bases and J by 5 bases, with 13 bases between them. Germline CDR1 and CDR2: KGHSH and LQKENI. CDR3 amino acids: CASSPGDTSYGYTF. The CDR3 DNA reads TGTGCCAGCTCACCCGGGGACACCTCATATGGCTACACCTTC.

This clone occurred a few times. The V call is TRBV3-1 (or the pseudogene TRBV3-2), the J call TRBJ2-2, with 9 nucleotides matching TRBD1. The CDR3 covers 18 residues. The V and J ends lost 0 bases and 3 bases, in that order; junction bases with no gene match: 8. Germline V lookup: CDR1 LGHDT, CDR2 YNNKEL (reference sequence). The CDR3 is CASSQEDRGLVDTGELFF. The CDR3 region has the DNA TGTGCCAGCAGCCAAGAGGACAGGGGTTTGGTTGACACCGGGGAGCTGTTTTTT.

The rearrangement joins TRBV6-5 to TRBJ1-1, with D uncertain. The CDR3 has 13 amino acids. Germline V gene lookup returns CDR1 MNHEY and CDR2 SVGAGI. Trimming removed 6 bases at V and 1 base at J, with 9 bases between. DNA of the CDR3: TGTGCCAGCAGACTCACCTCGAACACTGAAGCTTTCTTT. This sequence encodes CASRLTSNTEAFF.

The chain recombines TRBV5-8 with TRBJ2-7; 12 nucleotides line up with TRBD2. CDR1 and CDR2 from the germline V gene are SGHTS and YDEGEE. The trim removed 2 bases at V and 0 bases at J, leaving 3 bases unmatched. This CDR3 is 16 amino acids long. The CDR3 DNA reads as TGTGCCAGCAGCTTAGGACTAGCGGGGATCTCCTACGAGCAGTACTTC. Translating gives CASSLGLAGISYEQYF.

The chain links TRBV5-1 to TRBJ2-1; 11 bases align to TRBD2. V was clipped by 2 bases and J by 6 bases; unmatched bases: 4. CDR3 size: 15 residues. CDR1 and CDR2 from the germline V gene are SGHRS and YFSETQ. The CDR3 region has the DNA TGCGCCAGCAGCTTACCTAGCGGGGGGAGCAATGAGCAGTTCTTC. Translated, it gives CASSLPSGGSNEQFF.

The CDR3 spells CASRKDRRIGPQHF. The DNA for the CDR3 is TGTGCCAGTAGGAAGGACAGGCGAATAGGGCCCCAGCATTTT. The V and J genes are TRBV19 and TRBJ1-5; TRBD1 aligns across 7 bases. Germline V gives CDR1 LNHDA, CDR2 SQIVND (reference sequence). V gave up 6 bases and J gave up 9 bases; unmatched junction bases: 11. This CDR3 is 14 amino acids long.

The chain combines TRBV7-8 with TRBJ1-4; D remains unclear. CDR3 size: 15 residues. V lost 3 bases and J lost 4, with 12 bases in between. CDR1 is SGHVS, CDR2 FQNEAQ, per germline. CDR3 amino acids: CASSFRAGYNEKLFF. The CDR3 DNA reads TGTGCCAGCAGCTTTCGCGCGGGCTATAATGAAAAACTGTTTTTT.